One sample yielded the 24 T cell receptor beta chains listed below, sequenced in a study of human T cells and chemical hapten exposure. This sample's time point: pre-sensitization, week 0. Treatment described: therapeutic diphenylcyclopropenone sensitization with weekly scalp DPC. MiXCR, applied by TCRdb to the RACE reads, yields one record per CDR3 protein. The profile shows around 350,000 distinct CDR3 sequences, 5.5% of them singletons. Material: whole blood, obtained in connection with sensitization to the hapten diphenylcyclopropenone (DPC). These receptors all come from a woman aged 18 to 35 with alopecia areata. Some clones in this sample may be carry-over from other donors' samples.

Concerning this clonotype: This may stem from a read error, because a much larger clone lies one nucleotide away. The rearrangement uses TRBV7-2 and TRBJ2-3; TRBD2 is a possible D gene (5 bases). This CDR3 has 17 residues. CDR1 SGHTA and CDR2 FQGNSA come from the germline V gene. The DNA for the CDR3 is TGTGCCAGCAGCTTAGTTTTGGGAGACTATCGATTGGATACGCCGTATTTT. As protein: CASSLVLGDYRLDTPYF.

The chain couples TRBV20-1 to TRBJ2-3; D remains unclear. Germline-derived CDR1 and CDR2 are DFQATT and SNEGSKA (reference sequence). The CDR3 consists of 12 residues. Trimming cost V 6 bases and J 3 bases, with 10 bases left between them. The CDR3 sequence: CSAPEATDTQYF. CDR3 DNA: TGCAGTGCCCCCGAGGCGACAGATACGCAGTATTTT.

The sample holds a few counts of this clonotype. The gene calls are TRBV11-2 and TRBJ2-3, with D perhaps matching TRBD1 or TRBD2 (5 bases each). Per germline, CDR1 SGHAT and CDR2 FQNNGV. CDR3 length: 16 residues. V lost 6 bases and J lost 5, with 21 bases in between. In DNA form, the CDR3 reads TGTGCCAGCAGAGTTCCGGGACGGAGTATGGGAGATACGCAGTATTTT. This codes for CASRVPGRSMGDTQYF.

The rearrangement links TRBV20-1 to TRBJ2-7; 8 bases agree with TRBD1. The germline CDR1 and CDR2 sequences are DFQATT and SNEGSKA (reference sequence). V was clipped by 1 base and J by 6 bases; unmatched bases: 11. CDR3 length: 15 amino acids. The CDR3 DNA follows: TGCAGTGCTAGAGGCCCCGGACAGGGATCCCCCGAGCAGTACTTC. Translating it yields CSARGPGQGSPEQYF.

The rearrangement uses TRBV29-1 and TRBJ1-2; D is unclear. Germline V gene sequence: CDR1 SQVTM, CDR2 ANQGSEA. Between the trimmed V and J ends, which lost 1 base and 8 bases, there was a span of 11 bases. The CDR3 totals 12 residues. The DNA of the CDR3 is TGCAGCGTTGAAGCTTACGACGGGGGCTACACCTTC. Its translation: CSVEAYDGGYTF.

This clonotype came up a few times. The chain links TRBV4-2 to TRBJ2-7; 8 positions agree with TRBD2. This CDR3 region has 18 residues. The germline V gene has CDR1 LGHNA and CDR2 YNFKEQ. V shed 2 bases and J 3 bases; nucleotides not matched to a gene: 15. In DNA form, the CDR3 reads TGTGCCAGCAGCCAATCTTATCGCCGTTCGGGACTAGACTACGAGCAGTACTTC. This translates into CASSQSYRRSGLDYEQYF.

This clonotype came up a few times. CDR3 protein: CASSARDTQNTEAFF. CDR3 DNA sequence: TGTGCCAGCAGTGCACGGGACACACAGAACACTGAAGCTTTCTTT. The chain uses TRBV2 and TRBJ1-1, with TRBD1 as a possible D gene (6 bases). V lost 4 bases to trimming and J lost 1 base, with 13 bases between them. CDR3 length equals 15 residues. Germline V CDR1 and CDR2: SNHLY, FYNNEI.

This clonotype was seen repeatedly, ten times or more. V gene TRBV7-2 combines with J gene TRBJ1-2; D perhaps matches TRBD1 (5 bases). The germline V gene encodes CDR1 SGHTA and CDR2 FQGNSA. V lost 4 bases and J 4 bases, leaving 7 bases between the germline ends. The CDR3 spans 12 residues. CDR3 sequence: CASSWDGYGYTF. As DNA, the CDR3 is TGTGCCAGCAGCTGGGACGGCTATGGCTACACCTTC. Looking up the rest from reference TRBV7-2 and TRBJ1-2 gives the full variable domain: GAGVSQSPSNKVTEKGKDVELRCDPISGHTALYWYRQSLGQGLEFLIYFQGNSAPDKSGLPSDRFSAERTGGSVSTLTIQRTQQEDSAVYLCASSWDGYGYTFGSGTRLTVV.

The chain recombines TRBV28 with TRBJ1-2; D remains unclear. The V end lost 4 bases, the J end lost 2 bases, and 8 bases lay between the germline ends. Germline lookup yields CDR1 MDHEN and CDR2 SYDVKM. This CDR3 has 13 amino acids. The CDR3 reads CASSSAENYGYTF. CDR3 coding DNA: TGTGCCAGCAGTTCTGCGGAGAACTATGGCTACACCTTC.

Many counts were recorded for this clonotype. The chain carries TRBV7-2 and TRBJ2-3; 7 bases fit TRBD2. This CDR3 spans 15 amino acids. J gave up 8 bases and V 2 bases, and 10 bases lay outside the gene matches. Germline V gives CDR1 SGHTA, CDR2 FQGNSA. The CDR3 DNA reads TGTGCCAGCAGCTTACAAGGCAGCATAGCGGGTACGCAGTATTTT. Translated: CASSLQGSIAGTQYF. Variable domain in full (rest from reference TRBV7-2 and TRBJ2-3): GAGVSQSPSNKVTEKGKDVELRCDPISGHTALYWYRQSLGQGLEFLIYFQGNSAPDKSGLPSDRFSAERTGGSVSTLTIQRTQQEDSAVYLCASSLQGSIAGTQYFGPGTRLTVL.

Many counts were recorded for this clonotype. The genes are TRBV7-2 and TRBJ2-3; D unclear. Trimming removed 2 bases at V and 4 bases at J, with 10 bases between. The CDR3 spans 14 residues. Germline V gene lookup returns CDR1 SGHTA and CDR2 FQGNSA. CDR3 DNA sequence: TGTGCCAGCAGCTTACCCGGCCGGGCAGATACGCAGTATTTT. Translating gives CASSLPGRADTQYF.

This clonotype was detected only once. The chain joins TRBV13 to TRBJ1-6; unclear D gene. This CDR3 is built from 14 residues. The V and J ends lost 4 bases and 8 bases respectively, with 12 bases between them. CDR1 PRHDT and CDR2 FYEKMQ come from the germline V gene (reference sequence). The CDR3 nucleotides are TGTGCCAGCAGCTCTACTGGGAGGGATTCACCCCTCCACTTT. It is translated as CASSSTGRDSPLHF.

This clonotype was detected many times. The chain employs TRBV28 and TRBJ2-7; 8 bases match TRBD2. CDR1 is MDHEN and CDR2 is SYDVKM in the germline V gene. Trimming removed 5 bases from V and 4 bases from J; junction bases left unmatched: 10. CDR3 size: 15 residues. The CDR3 region is CASSPPGGSLYEQYF. DNA for the CDR3: TGTGCCAGCAGTCCACCGGGGGGGAGTTTGTACGAGCAGTACTTC.

This clonotype appeared a few times. The V and J genes are TRBV7-9 and TRBJ1-1, with D possibly matching TRBD1 (5 bases). The CDR3 runs to 13 residues. Germline CDR1 SEHNR, CDR2 FQNEAQ (reference sequence). Trimming removed 5 bases from V and 7 bases from J, with 14 bases in between. The CDR3 loop is CASSPHGGIEAFF. The CDR3 DNA follows: TGTGCCAGCAGCCCCCACGGGGGGATTGAAGCTTTCTTT.

This clonotype was observed a few times. V and J are TRBV12-3 or TRBV12-4 and TRBJ1-2; 9 bases are shared with TRBD1. V was pared by 2 bases and J by 6 bases, with 7 bases of the junction left unmatched. This CDR3 comprises 15 residues. The CDR3 region is CASSLSDRGRNGYTF. CDR3 nucleotide sequence: TGTGCCAGCAGTTTATCGGACAGGGGCAGGAATGGCTACACCTTC.

This clonotype appeared a few times. V gene TRBV6-4 combines with J gene TRBJ2-7; TRBD2 matches at 8 bases. V was clipped by 3 bases and J by 5 bases; unmatched bases: 9. The CDR3 is 15 amino acids. Germline CDR1 reads MRHNA; CDR2 reads SNTAGT. The CDR3: CASSERGDPAHEQYF. The CDR3 DNA reads as TGTGCCAGCAGTGAGCGGGGGGACCCAGCCCACGAGCAGTACTTC.

With respect to this clonotype: Just one base apart from a much larger clone, this may be a read error. The chain recombines TRBV20-1 with TRBJ1-6; D is undetermined. Germline loops: CDR1 DFQATT, CDR2 SNEGSKA (reference sequence). There are 14 residues in the CDR3. The CDR3, as DNA: TGCGGTGCCACCCCAGGAGGCTATAATTCACCCCTCCACTTT. This codes for CGATPGGYNSPLHF.

This clonotype has only a few counts. This chain uses TRBV28 with TRBJ1-1, with unresolved D. The CDR3 loop spans 13 amino acids. Trimming removed 2 bases from V and 5 bases from J, with 9 bases in between. Germline values: CDR1 MDHEN, CDR2 SYDVKM. The CDR3: CASSLRGQTEAFF. The CDR3 DNA follows: TGTGCCAGCAGTTTACGAGGTCAAACTGAAGCTTTCTTT.

CDR3 sequence (DNA): TGTGCCAGCAGTTCCGGCGACAGCTCTGGAAACACCATATATTTT. Amino acid sequence: CASSSGDSSGNTIYF. V is TRBV12-3 or TRBV12-4 and J is TRBJ1-3; perhaps TRBD1 as D (5 bases). V lost 4 bases to trimming and J lost 0 bases, with 10 bases between them. The CDR3 sequence is 15 residues long.

This clonotype was seen ten or more times. This sequence joins TRBV7-9 and TRBJ2-4; 7 nucleotides align to TRBD2. The CDR3 sequence is 15 residues long. V lost 5 bases and J lost 5; bases outside the gene matches: 9. Germline V gene data show CDR1 as SEHNR and CDR2 as FQNEAQ (reference sequence). The CDR3 loop reads CASSRAGLAENIQYF. CDR3 nucleotide sequence: TGTGCCAGCAGCCGCGCGGGCCTAGCGGAAAACATTCAGTACTTC.

This clonotype was observed a few times. This chain joins TRBV7-2 and TRBJ1-3; D uncertain. Germline-derived CDR1 and CDR2 are SGHTA and FQGNSA. This CDR3 comprises 14 residues. Trimming cost V 5 bases and J 6 bases, with 14 bases left between them. The CDR3 loop reads CASSPRREANTIYF. CDR3 bases: TGTGCCAGCAGCCCACGCCGGGAGGCAAACACCATATATTTT.

This clonotype occurred many times. The V and J genes are TRBV29-1 and TRBJ2-7, with 10 bases fitting TRBD1. The germline gives CDR1 SQVTM, CDR2 ANQGSEA. The CDR3 extends over 13 amino acids. J gave up 3 bases and V 4 bases, and 3 bases lay outside the gene matches. The CDR3 loop reads CSVARDRGYEQYF. CDR3 nucleotides: TGCAGCGTTGCCCGGGACAGGGGCTACGAGCAGTACTTC.

This clonotype was observed a handful of times. The chain is built from TRBV6-5 and TRBJ1-2, with D maybe TRBD1 (6 bases). The CDR3 runs 15 residues. The germline V gene has CDR1 MNHEY and CDR2 SVGAGI. V was pared by 6 bases and J by 8 bases, with 22 bases between. The CDR3 coding sequence is TGTGCCAGCAGCCCCAGGGGACAAGGCCTTTGGGGCTACACCTTC. It encodes CASSPRGQGLWGYTF.

This clonotype showed up many times. The chain couples TRBV7-2 to TRBJ2-2, with D possibly being TRBD2 (7 bases). The germline V and J ends were trimmed by 7 bases and 0 bases, with 18 bases remaining between them. CDR1 is SGHTA and CDR2 is FQGNSA in the germline V gene. CDR3 length: 17 amino acids. The CDR3 here is CASTLGGGAPNTGELFF. The DNA for the CDR3 is TGTGCCAGCACTCTAGGAGGGGGGGCTCCGAACACCGGGGAGCTGTTTTTT.